Included here is one TCR beta chain sequence, with context. This sample is drawn from a study of control samples from healthy donors and cancer patients. The protocol was immunoSEQ multiplex PCR, while the TCRdb copy is restricted to in-frame clones and leaves out a portion. The data show 95,000 to 130,000 clones, 85% to 90% seen once. The germline V gene encodes CDR1 MNHNS and CDR2 SASEGT. CDR3 size: 16 residues. V dropped 1 base and J dropped 2; count of bases not matched to a gene: 4. The sequence was obtained from a woman in her fifties or sixties with colorectal cancer. V and J are TRBV6-1 and TRBJ2-7; 11 positions agree with TRBD1. The sequencing input was PBMCs. The CDR3 DNA sequence: TGTGCCAGCAGTGAAGAGGACAGGGGGCCCCCCTACGAGCAGTACTTC. It yields the protein CASSEEDRGPPYEQYF.